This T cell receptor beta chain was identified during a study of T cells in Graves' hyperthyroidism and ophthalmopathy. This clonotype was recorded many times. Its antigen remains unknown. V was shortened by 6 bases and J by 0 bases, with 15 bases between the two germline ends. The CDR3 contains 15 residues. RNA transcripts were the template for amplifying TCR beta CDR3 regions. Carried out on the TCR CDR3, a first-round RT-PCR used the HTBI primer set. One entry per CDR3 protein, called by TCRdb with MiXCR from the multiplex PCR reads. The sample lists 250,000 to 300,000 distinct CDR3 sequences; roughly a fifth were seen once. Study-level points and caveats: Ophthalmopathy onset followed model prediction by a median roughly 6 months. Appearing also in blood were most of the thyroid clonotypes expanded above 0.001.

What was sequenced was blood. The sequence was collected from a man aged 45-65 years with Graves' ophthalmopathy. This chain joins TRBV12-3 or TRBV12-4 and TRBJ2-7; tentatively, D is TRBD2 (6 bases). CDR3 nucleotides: TGTGCCAGCAGCCCGTTTTTTAGCGGCTCCTACGAGCAGTACTTC. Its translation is CASSPFFSGSYEQYF.